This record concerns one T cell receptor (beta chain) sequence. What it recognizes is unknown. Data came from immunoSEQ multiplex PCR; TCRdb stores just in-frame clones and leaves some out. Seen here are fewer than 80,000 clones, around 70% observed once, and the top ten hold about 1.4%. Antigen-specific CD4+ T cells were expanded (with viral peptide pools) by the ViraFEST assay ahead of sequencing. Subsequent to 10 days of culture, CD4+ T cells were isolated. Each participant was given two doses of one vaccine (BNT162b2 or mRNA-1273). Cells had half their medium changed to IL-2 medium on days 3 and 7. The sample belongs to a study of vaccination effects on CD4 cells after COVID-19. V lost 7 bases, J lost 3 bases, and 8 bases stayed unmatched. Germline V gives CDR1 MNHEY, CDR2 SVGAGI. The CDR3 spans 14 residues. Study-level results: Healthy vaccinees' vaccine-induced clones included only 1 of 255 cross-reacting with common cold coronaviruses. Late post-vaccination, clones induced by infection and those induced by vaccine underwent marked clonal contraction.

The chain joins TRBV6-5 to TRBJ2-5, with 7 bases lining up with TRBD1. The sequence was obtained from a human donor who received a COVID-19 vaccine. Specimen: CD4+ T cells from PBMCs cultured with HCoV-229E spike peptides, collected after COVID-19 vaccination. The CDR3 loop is CASIPQGREETQYF. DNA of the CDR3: TGTGCCAGCATCCCACAGGGGCGGGAAGAGACCCAGTACTTC.